This TCR beta chain was sequenced for a study of response to subunit inactivated influenza vaccine. Whole-study results and caveats: Few new T cells, the authors suggested, are recruited by each seasonal influenza vaccination.

This clonotype was seen only a few times. The target antigen is unknown. TCRdb independently ran MiXCR on the RT-PCR reads; one entry per CDR3 protein. The data show some 200,000 distinct CDR3 sequences, approximately 12% seen once. This CDR3 comprises 14 residues. Germline values: CDR1 MDHEN, CDR2 SYDVKM. Trimming stripped 3 bases from V and 3 bases from J, with 12 bases between. This same sample was also taken into another study, of T cells expressing NK-cell markers. This second report adds: UMI-tagged 5'RACE template switching yielded the TCR beta cDNA. Sorted CD3+CD56+NKG2C+, CD3+CD56+NKG2C- and CD3+CD56-NKG2C+ T-cell subsets were beta-chain profiled. Seven sequenced donors out of eight were HCMV-seropositive, one seronegative. In a few donors, these clonotypes also led the CD3+CD56-NKG2C+ fraction.

This receptor was identified in a man aged 50 to 60 who received an inactivated influenza vaccine. The rearrangement joins TRBV28 to TRBJ2-7; a possible D gene is TRBD1 (5 bases). The sequencing used CD8+ T cells sorted from PBMCs, collected roughly 12 days after vaccination. The CDR3 here is CASSLVQGFYEQYF. CDR3 in DNA: TGTGCCAGCAGTTTGGTCCAGGGCTTCTACGAGCAGTACTTC. The full variable domain, with the rest looked up from reference TRBV28 and TRBJ2-7, is DVKVTQSSRYLVKRTGEKVFLECVQDMDHENMFWYRQDPGLGLRLIYFSYDVKMKEKGDIPEGYSVSREKKERFSLILESASTNQTSMYLCASSLVQGFYEQYFGPGTRLTVT.